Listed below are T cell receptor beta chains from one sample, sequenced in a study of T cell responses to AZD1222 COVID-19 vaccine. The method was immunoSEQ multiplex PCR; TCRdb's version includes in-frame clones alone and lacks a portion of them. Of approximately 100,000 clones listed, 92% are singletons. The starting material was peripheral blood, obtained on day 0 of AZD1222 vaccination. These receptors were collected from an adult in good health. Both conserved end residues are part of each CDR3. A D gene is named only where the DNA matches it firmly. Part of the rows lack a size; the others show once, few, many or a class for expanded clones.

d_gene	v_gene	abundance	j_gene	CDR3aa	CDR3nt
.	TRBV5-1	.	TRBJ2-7	CASSTGQYYEQYF	TGCGCCAGCAGTACGGGACAATACTACGAGCAGTACTTC
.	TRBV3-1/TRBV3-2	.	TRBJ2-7	CASSQKVKTEVSYEQYF	TGTGCCAGCAGCCAAAAGGTTAAGACAGAGGTCTCCTACGAGCAGTACTTC
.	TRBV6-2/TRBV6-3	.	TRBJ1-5	CASSYPLNAAVGIRNQPQHF	TGTGCCAGCAGTTACCCCTTGAATGCGGCGGTCGGAATCCGCAATCAGCCCCAGCATTTT
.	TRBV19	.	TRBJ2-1	CASSISPGSNEQFF	TGTGCCAGTAGTATTTCCCCGGGGAGCAATGAGCAGTTCTTC
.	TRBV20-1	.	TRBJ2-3	CSAGGYPTQYF	TGCAGTGCAGGAGGATACCCTACGCAGTATTTT
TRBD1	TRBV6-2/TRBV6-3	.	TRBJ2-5	CASSEQGPRTGQYF	TGTGCCAGCAGCGAACAGGGGCCACGAACTGGCCAGTACTTC
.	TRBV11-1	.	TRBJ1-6	CASSFREAYSPLHF	TGTGCCAGCAGCTTCCGGGAAGCCTATTCACCCCTCCACTTT
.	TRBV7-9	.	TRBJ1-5	CASSLAGSRNQPQHF	TGTGCCAGCAGCTTAGCGGGGTCTCGAAATCAGCCCCAGCATTTT
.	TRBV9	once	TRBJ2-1	CASSVGISWGLDNEQFF	TGTGCCAGCAGCGTAGGAATAAGTTGGGGGCTGGACAATGAGCAGTTCTTC
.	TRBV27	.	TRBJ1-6	CASSLLDSINSPLHF	TGTGCCAGCAGTCTTTTAGACAGCATAAATTCACCCCTCCACTTT
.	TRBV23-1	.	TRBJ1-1	CASSQCPEDTEAFF	TGCGCCAGCAGTCAATGCCCCGAAGACACTGAAGCTTTCTTT
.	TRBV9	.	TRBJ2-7	CASSVTPQGPYEQYF	TGTGCCAGCAGCGTAACCCCCCAGGGGCCCTACGAGCAGTACTTC
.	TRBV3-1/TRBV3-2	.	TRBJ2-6	CASTLGGYWANVLTF	TGTGCCAGCACCCTAGGCGGGTACTGGGCCAACGTCCTGACTTTC
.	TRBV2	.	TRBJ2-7	CASRVGGQHYEQYF	TGTGCCAGCAGGGTCGGGGGCCAACACTACGAGCAGTACTTC
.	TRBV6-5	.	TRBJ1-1	CASSYVSMGTEAFF	TGTGCCAGCAGTTACGTGTCTATGGGCACTGAAGCTTTCTTT
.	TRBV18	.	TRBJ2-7	CASSPPTASYEQYF	TGTGCCAGCTCACCACCGACAGCCTCCTACGAGCAGTACTTC
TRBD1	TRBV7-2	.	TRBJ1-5	CASRTGGSNQPQHF	TGTGCCAGCAGGACAGGGGGAAGCAATCAGCCCCAGCATTTT
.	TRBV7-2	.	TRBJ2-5	CASSFLRGGETQYF	TGTGCCAGCAGCTTTCTGAGGGGAGGAGAGACCCAGTACTTC